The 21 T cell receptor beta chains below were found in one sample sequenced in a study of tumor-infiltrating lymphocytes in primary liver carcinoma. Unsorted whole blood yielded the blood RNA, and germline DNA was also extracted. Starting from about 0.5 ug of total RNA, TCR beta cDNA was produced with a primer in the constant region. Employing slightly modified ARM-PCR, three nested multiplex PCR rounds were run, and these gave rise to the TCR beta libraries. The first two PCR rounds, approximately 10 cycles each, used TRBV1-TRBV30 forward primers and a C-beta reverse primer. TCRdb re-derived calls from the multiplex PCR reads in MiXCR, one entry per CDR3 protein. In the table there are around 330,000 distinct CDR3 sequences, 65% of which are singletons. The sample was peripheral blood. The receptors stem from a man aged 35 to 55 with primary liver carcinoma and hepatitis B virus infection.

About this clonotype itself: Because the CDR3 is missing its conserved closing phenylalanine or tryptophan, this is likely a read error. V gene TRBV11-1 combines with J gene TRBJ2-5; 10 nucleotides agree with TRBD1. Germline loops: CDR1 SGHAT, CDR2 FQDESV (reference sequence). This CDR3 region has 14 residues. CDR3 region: CDSTHGTGVETQYC. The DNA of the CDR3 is TGTGACAGCACCCACGGGACAGGGGTAGAGACCCAGTACTGC.

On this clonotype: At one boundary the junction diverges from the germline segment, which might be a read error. CDR3 nucleotide sequence: TGTGCCACCTGGGCAGGAAACACCGGGGAGCTGCTTTTT. This gives the protein CATWAGNTGELLF. The chain has TRBV10-3 and TRBJ2-2, with TRBD2 as a possible D gene (5 bases). Germline assignment: CDR1 ENHRY and CDR2 SYGVKD. There are 13 residues in the CDR3.

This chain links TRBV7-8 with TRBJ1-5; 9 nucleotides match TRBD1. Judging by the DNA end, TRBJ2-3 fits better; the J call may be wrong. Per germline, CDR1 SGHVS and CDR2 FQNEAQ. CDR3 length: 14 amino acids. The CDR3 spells CASSPGQGNQPQYF. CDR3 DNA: TGTGCCAGCAGCCCGGGACAGGGCAATCAGCCCCAGTATTTT.

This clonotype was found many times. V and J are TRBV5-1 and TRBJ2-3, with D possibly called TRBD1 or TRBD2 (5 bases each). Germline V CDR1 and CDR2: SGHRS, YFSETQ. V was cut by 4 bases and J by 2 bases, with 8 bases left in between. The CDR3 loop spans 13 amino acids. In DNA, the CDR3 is TGCGCCAGCAGCACGGGACCCACAGATACGCAGTATTTT. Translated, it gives CASSTGPTDTQYF.

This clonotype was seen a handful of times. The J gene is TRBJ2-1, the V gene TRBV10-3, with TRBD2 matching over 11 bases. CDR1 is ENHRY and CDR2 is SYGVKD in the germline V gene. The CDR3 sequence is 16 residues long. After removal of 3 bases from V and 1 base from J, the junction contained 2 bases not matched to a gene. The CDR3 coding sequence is TGTGCCATCAGTGATACTAGCGGGAGATCCTACAATGAGCAGTTCTTC. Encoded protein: CAISDTSGRSYNEQFF.

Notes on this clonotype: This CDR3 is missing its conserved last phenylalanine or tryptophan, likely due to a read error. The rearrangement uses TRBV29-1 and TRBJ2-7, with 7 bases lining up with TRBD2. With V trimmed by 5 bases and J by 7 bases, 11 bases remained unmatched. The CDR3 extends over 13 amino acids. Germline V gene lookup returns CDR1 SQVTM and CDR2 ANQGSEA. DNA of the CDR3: TGCAGCGTTCAATCGAGGGGAGGGTGTGAGCAGTACTCC. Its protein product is CSVQSRGGCEQYS.

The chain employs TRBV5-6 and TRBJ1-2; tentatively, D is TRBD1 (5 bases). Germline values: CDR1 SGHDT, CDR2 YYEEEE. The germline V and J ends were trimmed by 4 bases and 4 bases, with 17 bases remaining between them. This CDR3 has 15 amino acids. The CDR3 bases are TGTGCCAGCAGCCTGGAGGTACCGGACATCTATGGCTACACCTTC. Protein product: CASSLEVPDIYGYTF.

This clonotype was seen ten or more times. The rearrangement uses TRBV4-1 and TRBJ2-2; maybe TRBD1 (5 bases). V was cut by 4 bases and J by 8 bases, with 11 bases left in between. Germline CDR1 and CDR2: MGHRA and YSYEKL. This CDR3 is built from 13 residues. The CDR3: CASSPQVPGELFF. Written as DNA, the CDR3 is TGCGCCAGCAGCCCACAGGTCCCAGGGGAGCTGTTTTTT.

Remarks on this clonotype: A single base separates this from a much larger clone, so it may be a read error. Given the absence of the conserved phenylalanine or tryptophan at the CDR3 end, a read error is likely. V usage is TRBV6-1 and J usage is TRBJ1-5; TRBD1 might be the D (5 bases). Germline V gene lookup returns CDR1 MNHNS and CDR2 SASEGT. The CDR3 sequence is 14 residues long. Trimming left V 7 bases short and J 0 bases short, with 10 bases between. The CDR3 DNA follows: TGTGCCAGCACCGGGACGGATAGCAATCAGCCCCAGCATTAT. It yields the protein CASTGTDSNQPQHY.

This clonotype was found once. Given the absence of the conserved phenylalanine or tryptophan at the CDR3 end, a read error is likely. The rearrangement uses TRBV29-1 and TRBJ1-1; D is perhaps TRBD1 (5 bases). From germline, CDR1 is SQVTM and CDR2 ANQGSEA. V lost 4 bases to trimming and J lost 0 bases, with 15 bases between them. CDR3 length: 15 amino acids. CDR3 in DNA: TGCAGCGTTGCCCCATGTTGGGGGATGAACACTGAAGCTTTCTCT. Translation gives CSVAPCWGMNTEAFS.

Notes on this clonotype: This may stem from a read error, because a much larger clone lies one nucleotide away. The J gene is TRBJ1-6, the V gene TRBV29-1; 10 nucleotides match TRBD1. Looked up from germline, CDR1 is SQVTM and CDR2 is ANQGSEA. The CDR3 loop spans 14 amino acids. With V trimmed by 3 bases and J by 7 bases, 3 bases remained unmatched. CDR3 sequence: CSVETGGSNSPLHF. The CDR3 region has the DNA TGCAGCGTTGAGACAGGGGGCTCGAATTCACCCCTCCACTTT.

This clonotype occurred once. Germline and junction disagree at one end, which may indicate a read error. The CDR3 loop is CARSGGQGDPNQPRHF. The CDR3 nucleotides read TGTGCCAGGAGTGGCGGACAGGGGGACCCTAATCAGCCCCGGCATTTT. This sequence joins TRBV6-1 and TRBJ1-5; TRBD1 aligns across 10 bases. Germline V gene lookup returns CDR1 MNHNS and CDR2 SASEGT. CDR3 length equals 16 residues.

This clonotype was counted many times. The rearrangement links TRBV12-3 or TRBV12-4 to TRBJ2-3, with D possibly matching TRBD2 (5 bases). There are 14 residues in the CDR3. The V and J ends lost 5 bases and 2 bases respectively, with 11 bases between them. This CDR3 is CASSREKPTDTQYF. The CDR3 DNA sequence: TGTGCCAGCAGTAGGGAGAAGCCCACAGATACGCAGTATTTT.

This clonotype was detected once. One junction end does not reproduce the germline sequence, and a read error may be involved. CDR3 nucleotides: TGTGCCATCAGTTCCCGACAGGCCGATACGCAGTATTTT. Protein: CAISSRQADTQYF. The gene calls are TRBV12-3 or TRBV12-4 and TRBJ2-3; a weak D match, TRBD1 (6 bases). CDR3 size: 13 residues.

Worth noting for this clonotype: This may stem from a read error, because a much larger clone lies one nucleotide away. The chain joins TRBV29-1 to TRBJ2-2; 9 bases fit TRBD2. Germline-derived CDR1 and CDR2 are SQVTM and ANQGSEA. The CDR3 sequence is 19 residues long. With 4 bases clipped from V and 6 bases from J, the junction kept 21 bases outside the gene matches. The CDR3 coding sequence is TGCAGCGTTGCAGAGGGAATGTTGGCGGGAGGGCCCCTGGCCGGGGAGCTGTTTTTT. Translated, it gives CSVAEGMLAGGPLAGELFF.

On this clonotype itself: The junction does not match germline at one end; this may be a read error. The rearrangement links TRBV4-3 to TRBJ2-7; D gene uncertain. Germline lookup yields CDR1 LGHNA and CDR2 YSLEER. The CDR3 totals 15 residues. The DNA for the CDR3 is TGCACCAGCAGCCAAGATCGGGCTACGTATTACGGGCAGTACTTC. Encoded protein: CTSSQDRATYYGQYF.

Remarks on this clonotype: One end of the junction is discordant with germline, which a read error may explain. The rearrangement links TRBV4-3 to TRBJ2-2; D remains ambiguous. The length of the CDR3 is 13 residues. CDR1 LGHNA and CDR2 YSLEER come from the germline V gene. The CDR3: CPSSVIGAGELFF. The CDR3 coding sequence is TGCCCCAGCAGCGTTATCGGCGCCGGAGAGCTGTTTTTT.

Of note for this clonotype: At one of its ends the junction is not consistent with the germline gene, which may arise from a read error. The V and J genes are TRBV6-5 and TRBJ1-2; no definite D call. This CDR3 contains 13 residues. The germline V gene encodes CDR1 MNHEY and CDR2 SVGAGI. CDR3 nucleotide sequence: TGTGCCAGTAGGGTCGGGGTCAGCTATGGCTACGCCTTC. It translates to CASRVGVSYGYAF.

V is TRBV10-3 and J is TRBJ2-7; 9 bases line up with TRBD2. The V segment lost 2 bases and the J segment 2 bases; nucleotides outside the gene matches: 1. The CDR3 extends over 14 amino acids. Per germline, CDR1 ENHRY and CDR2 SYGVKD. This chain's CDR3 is CAISEKREAYEQYF. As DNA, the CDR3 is TGTGCCATCAGTGAGAAGCGGGAGGCCTACGAGCAGTACTTC.

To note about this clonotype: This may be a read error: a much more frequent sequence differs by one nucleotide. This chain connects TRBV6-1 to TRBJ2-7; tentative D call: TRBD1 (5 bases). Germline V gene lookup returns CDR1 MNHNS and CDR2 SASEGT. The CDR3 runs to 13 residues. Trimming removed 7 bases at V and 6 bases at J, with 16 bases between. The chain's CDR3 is CASNEEAQGEQYF. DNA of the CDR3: TGTGCCAGCAACGAAGAGGCGCAGGGCGAGCAGTACTTC.

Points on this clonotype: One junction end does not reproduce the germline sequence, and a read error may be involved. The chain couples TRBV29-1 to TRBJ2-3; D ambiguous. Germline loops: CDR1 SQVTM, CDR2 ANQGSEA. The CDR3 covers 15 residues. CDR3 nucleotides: TGCAGCGTTGAAGAGGGTGGAGTGGTCACAGAAACGCGGTATTTT. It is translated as CSVEEGGVVTETRYF.